This T cell receptor (beta chain) was obtained from a study of regulatory T cells in long-lasting Graves disease. As for the study in general: It was over 5 years of antithyroid drugs, with positive TSH receptor antibodies, that meant persistent Graves' disease.

This clonotype was recorded many times. Time point meaning: persistent/refractory GD, antithyroid drugs over 5 years with positive TRAb. After RNA was extracted from PBMCs, the TCR library was made from it. Graves' disease diagnoses followed American Thyroid Association guidelines. An endocrinology unit in Xi'an, China, supplied the patients. Trimming removed 6 bases at V and 4 bases at J, with 15 bases between. In germline, CDR1 is SQVTM, CDR2 ANQGSEA. The CDR3 totals 13 residues. CDR3 regions were amplified by Arm-PCR using iRepertoire HTBI primers to build TCR beta libraries. TCRdb reanalysed the multiplex PCR reads using MiXCR and keeps one entry per CDR3 protein. Of 500,000 to 700,000 distinct CDR3 sequences listed, about 30% are singletons.

This chain connects TRBV29-1 to TRBJ1-1; TRBD1 is a possible D gene (6 bases). Sequencing was performed on peripheral blood mononuclear cells (PBMCs), taken when the disease was refractory, from a patient treated with antithyroid drugs. The source is a female donor with Graves disease. For the CDR3, the DNA is TGCAGCGTAACGACAGGAATAAGCACTGAAGCTTTCTTT. Encoded protein: CSVTTGISTEAFF.